The rows below give T cell receptor beta chains drawn from one sample of a study of OX40 agonist ivuxolimab in advanced cancers. Here immunoSEQ multiplex PCR was the method, and the copy in TCRdb shows in-frame clones only, minus some. This repertoire shows some 100,000 clones, 94% found once; its top ten account for approximately 2.9%. Here the sequenced sample was CD4+ or CD8+ T cells sorted from blood, taken in a trial of the OX40 agonist ivuxolimab. The receptors stem from an adult with an advanced solid tumor such as melanoma, head and neck, liver or kidney cancer. Each CDR3 is given with its conserved first and last residue. Each record gives: D gene, J gene, V gene, clone size, CDR3 protein, CDR3 DNA. A D gene is named only where the DNA matches it firmly. Rows may omit the clone size; those that give it use once, few, many or a size class.

>TRBD1|TRBJ1-1|TRBV7-2|once
CASSHAGGYTEAFF
TGTGCCAGCAGCCACGCAGGGGGCTATACTGAAGCTTTCTTT
>-|TRBJ1-1|TRBV6-5|-
CASSTGMRTEAFF
TGTGCCAGCAGTACAGGGATGCGCACTGAAGCTTTCTTT
>-|TRBJ2-7|TRBV7-6|once
CASSSHERYEQYF
TGTGCCAGCAGCTCGCACGAGCGGTACGAGCAGTACTTC
>TRBD2|TRBJ2-1|TRBV6-1|-
CASSVWASSGAYNEQFF
TGTGCCAGCAGTGTTTGGGCGTCTAGCGGGGCCTACAATGAGCAGTTCTTC
>-|TRBJ2-7|TRBV4-1|-
CASSQVGTFFYEQYF
TGCGCCAGCAGCCAAGTGGGGACATTCTTCTACGAGCAGTACTTC
>-|TRBJ2-1|TRBV13|-
CASSPDNNEQFF
TGTGCCAGCAGCCCGGATAACAATGAGCAGTTCTTC
>-|TRBJ2-2|TRBV4-1|few
CASSQRNTGELFF
TGCGCCAGCAGCCAACGGAACACCGGGGAGCTGTTTTTT
>-|TRBJ1-1|TRBV5-1|-
CASSSRPEPNTEAFF
TGCGCCAGCAGCTCTAGGCCGGAGCCGAACACTGAAGCTTTCTTT
>-|TRBJ2-1|TRBV27|-
CASSLSTGAGNEQFF
TGTGCCAGCAGTTTATCAACAGGAGCGGGCAATGAGCAGTTCTTC
>-|TRBJ2-3|TRBV7-9|once
CASSPRGGTDTQYF
TGTGCCAGCAGCCCCAGGGGGGGCACAGATACGCAGTATTTT
>-|TRBJ2-1|TRBV6-6|-
CASSLTWTADGEQFF
TGTGCCAGCAGCCTAACATGGACAGCTGACGGGGAGCAGTTCTTC
>-|TRBJ1-1|TRBV27|-
CASSLAPYTEAFF
TGTGCCAGCAGTTTGGCTCCTTATACTGAAGCTTTCTTT
>-|TRBJ1-1|TRBV13|-
CASSPVRVDTEAFF
TGTGCCAGCAGCCCCGTGAGGGTTGACACTGAAGCTTTCTTT
>-|TRBJ2-7|TRBV5-1|-
CASSLDRSSYEQYF
TGCGCCAGCAGCTTGGATCGCAGTTCATACGAGCAGTACTTC
>-|TRBJ1-1|TRBV2|-
CASSGTIEGDVITEAFF
TGTGCCAGCAGCGGGACGATAGAAGGAGATGTAATCACTGAAGCTTTCTTT
>TRBD1|TRBJ1-2|TRBV7-2|-
CASRQGQDYGYTF
TGTGCCAGCAGACAGGGGCAGGACTATGGCTACACCTTC
>-|TRBJ2-1|TRBV13|-
CASSPGGSNYNEQFF
TGTGCCAGCAGCCCCGGGGGCTCCAACTACAATGAGCAGTTCTTC
>-|TRBJ2-7|TRBV7-9|-
CASSQGGRAHEQYF
TGTGCCAGCAGTCAGGGGGGCAGGGCCCACGAGCAGTACTTC
>-|TRBJ2-7|TRBV14|-
CASSQVVGVREQYF
TGTGCCAGCAGCCAAGTGGTTGGGGTGCGTGAGCAGTACTTC
>TRBD2|TRBJ2-3|TRBV10-1|-
CASARRGLAGLCTDTQYF
TGCGCCAGCGCCCGACGGGGACTAGCGGGCCTATGCACAGATACGCAGTATTTT
>-|TRBJ2-7|TRBV2|-
CASGDISYEQYF
TGTGCCAGCGGGGACATATCCTACGAGCAGTACTTC
>TRBD2|TRBJ2-3|TRBV19|-
CASSRAVPGLAATDTQYF
TGTGCCAGTAGTAGGGCGGTCCCGGGACTAGCGGCAACAGATACGCAGTATTTT
>TRBD1|TRBJ2-2|TRBV6-5|-
CASSPGTGNTGELFF
TGTGCCAGCAGCCCCGGGACAGGCAACACCGGGGAGCTGTTTTTT
>-|TRBJ2-7|TRBV5-5|-
CASSQGGTYEQYF
TGTGCCAGCAGCCAGGGTGGCACCTACGAGCAGTACTTC
>-|TRBJ2-7|TRBV5-1|once
CASSLVGLPYEQYF
TGCGCCAGCAGCTTGGTAGGACTCCCCTACGAGCAGTACTTC
>-|TRBJ1-2|TRBV6-6|-
CASSYSGGFNYGYTF
TGTGCCAGCAGTTACTCGGGGGGGTTTAACTATGGCTACACCTTC
>TRBD1|TRBJ2-7|TRBV27|once
CASSLSGDRGYEQYF
TGTGCCAGCAGTTTATCGGGGGACAGGGGCTACGAGCAGTACTTC
>-|TRBJ2-4|TRBV5-4|-
CASSLAGTGTKNIQYF
TGTGCCAGCAGCTTGGCGGGTACAGGGACCAAAAACATTCAGTACTTC
>TRBD2|TRBJ2-7|TRBV7-2|-
CASSFSERGRGEQYF
TGTGCCAGCAGTTTTTCGGAGCGGGGTAGGGGCGAGCAGTACTTC
>-|TRBJ2-7|TRBV4-1|-
CASSQEEPSRFREQYF
TGCGCCAGCAGCCAAGAGGAGCCTTCCAGGTTCCGCGAGCAGTACTTC
>-|TRBJ1-1|TRBV28|-
CASSLNTNTEAFF
TGTGCCAGCAGTTTGAATACCAACACTGAAGCTTTCTTT
>TRBD2|TRBJ2-5|TRBV9|-
CASSVEERGYQETQYF
TGTGCCAGCAGCGTAGAGGAGCGGGGGTACCAAGAGACCCAGTACTTC
>-|TRBJ2-7|TRBV13|-
CASSTGLRRAEQYF
TGTGCCAGCAGCACCGGGCTTAGAAGGGCCGAGCAGTACTTC
>TRBD1|TRBJ1-2|TRBV4-3|-
CASSQGTGGGGYTF
TGCGCCAGCAGCCAAGGGACAGGGGGCGGTGGCTACACCTTC
>TRBD1|TRBJ2-7|TRBV7-2|once
CASSSYGQGSSYEQYF
TGTGCCAGCAGCTCTTACGGACAGGGGTCCTCCTACGAGCAGTACTTC
>TRBD2|TRBJ2-1|TRBV2|-
CASRGLPTYNEQFF
TGTGCCAGCAGGGGACTACCGACGTACAATGAGCAGTTCTTC
>-|TRBJ1-3|TRBV21-1|once
CASPPWNRECLGVEATIYF
TGTGCCAGCCCCCCTTGGAACAGGGAATGTCTTGGAGTCGAGGCCACCATATATTTT
>-|TRBJ2-7|TRBV11-2|few
CASSLVQDSYEQYF
TGTGCCAGCAGCTTAGTGCAGGACTCCTACGAGCAGTACTTC
>-|TRBJ1-2|TRBV9|-
CASSVGSGHGYTF
TGTGCCAGCAGCGTAGGGTCAGGGCATGGCTACACCTTC
>TRBD1|TRBJ2-5|TRBV6-5|-
CASNRGGETQYF
TGTGCCAGCAACAGGGGTGGAGAGACCCAGTACTTC
>-|TRBJ2-7|TRBV2|-
CASSEVRPLYEQYF
TGTGCCAGCAGTGAGGTACGGCCTCTCTACGAGCAGTACTTC
>-|TRBJ1-5|TRBV11-2|-
CASSFDPGSNQPQHF
TGTGCCAGCAGCTTCGACCCCGGGAGCAATCAGCCCCAGCATTTT
>-|TRBJ1-1|TRBV19|-
CASTPQWGEAFF
TGTGCCAGTACTCCCCAGTGGGGTGAAGCTTTCTTT
>-|TRBJ2-7|TRBV5-1|-
CASSPVGADYEQYF
TGCGCCAGCAGCCCTGTCGGAGCGGACTACGAGCAGTACTTC
>-|TRBJ1-5|TRBV19|-
CASGPGRGNQPQHF
TGTGCCAGTGGGCCTGGGCGTGGCAATCAGCCCCAGCATTTT
>-|TRBJ2-3|TRBV7-9|-
CASSLGSADTQYF
TGTGCCAGCAGCTTAGGGTCAGCAGATACGCAGTATTTT
>-|TRBJ1-5|TRBV7-6|-
CASSLGGNLVDQPQHF
TGTGCCAGCAGCTTAGGTGGCAACCTAGTCGATCAGCCCCAGCATTTT
>-|TRBJ2-1|TRBV5-1|-
CASSFGPRYEQFF
TGCGCCAGCAGCTTCGGCCCGAGGTATGAGCAGTTCTTC
>-|TRBJ2-7|TRBV10-2|-
CASSDRNRDEQYF
TGCGCCAGCAGTGACAGGAACAGGGACGAGCAGTACTTC
>-|TRBJ2-5|TRBV18|-
CASSPAPTGGAETQYF
TGTGCCAGCTCACCCGCCCCCACTGGGGGGGCAGAGACCCAGTACTTC
>TRBD2|TRBJ2-7|TRBV27|-
CASSSSPGGAREQYF
TGTGCCAGCAGTTCTTCTCCCGGGGGGGCTCGGGAGCAGTACTTC
>-|TRBJ1-1|TRBV4-1|-
CASSQASKAFF
TGCGCCAGCAGCCAAGCGTCGAAAGCTTTCTTT
>-|TRBJ2-1|TRBV28|-
CASGPGLYNEQFF
TGTGCCAGCGGCCCGGGACTCTACAATGAGCAGTTCTTC